These 27 T cell receptor beta chains share one sample of origin, sequenced in a study of cytomegalovirus exposure and HLA in healthy donors (dated by TCRdb to about 2017). The method was the immunoSEQ multiplex PCR assay. For the multiplex PCR, a mixture combining 60 forward primers for TCR Vbeta segments and 13 reverse primers for TCR Jbeta segments was used. This is the immuneACCESS table as TCRdb keeps it, with only in-frame sequences that have V and J called. A part of the clones is gone; compared with another copy, unresolved V genes explain less than half, and the rest is unexplained. The sample table lists about 140,000 clones, around three quarters of them with a count of one. The ten largest clones capture 6.8% of the sample. Sequencing was done on a sample of PBMCs. The receptors shown here come from a man aged 40-49 years in good health and CMV-seropositive.

The chain combines TRBV7-6 with TRBJ2-5, with 9 bases lining up with TRBD2. V shed 4 bases and J 3 bases; nucleotides not matched to a gene: 6. Germline CDR1 is SGHVS and CDR2 is FNYEAQ. The CDR3 length is 15 residues. The CDR3 DNA follows: TGTGCCAGCAGCTCGGGGACTAGCCTAAAAGAGACCCAGTACTTC. As protein: CASSSGTSLKETQYF.

The gene calls are TRBV5-1 and TRBJ2-6; D gene ambiguous. Trimming left V 4 bases short and J 1 base short, with 12 bases between. CDR1 is SGHRS, CDR2 YFSETQ, per germline. The CDR3 contains 16 residues. DNA of the CDR3: TGCGCCAGCAGCCCTATTGTTAAATCTGGGGCCAACGTCCTGACTTTC. Residues: CASSPIVKSGANVLTF.

The chain carries TRBV2 and TRBJ1-4; TRBD1 matches 12 bases. Trimming at V came to 4 bases and at J to 8 bases, leaving 8 bases not matched to a gene. The CDR3 is 16 amino acids. CDR1 SNHLY and CDR2 FYNNEI come from the germline V gene. The CDR3 DNA is TGTGCCAGCAGTGGGGGACAGGGGGCGTCTCCAGAAAAACTGTTTTTT. Translating it yields CASSGGQGASPEKLFF.

This clone was counted once. Written as DNA, the CDR3 is TGCGCCAGCAGCCAAGTGGGAGACAGGAGCCAAGAGACCCAGTACTTC. Translated: CASSQVGDRSQETQYF. The gene calls are TRBV4-1 and TRBJ2-5; tentative D call: TRBD1 (6 bases). The germline V gene encodes CDR1 MGHRA and CDR2 YSYEKL. Trimming stripped 1 base from V and 1 base from J, with 13 bases between. CDR3 length: 16 amino acids.

This sequence joins TRBV7-9 and TRBJ1-4; D possibly corresponds to TRBD1 (6 bases). The CDR3 loop spans 15 amino acids. Germline V gene data show CDR1 as SEHNR and CDR2 as FQNEAQ (reference sequence). Trimming shortened V by 5 bases and J by 7 bases, and 17 bases separated the two germline ends. CDR3 sequence: CASSPDGTTGEKLFF. Here the CDR3 DNA reads TGTGCCAGCAGCCCGGATGGGACAACCGGTGAAAAACTGTTTTTT. Combining the CDR3 with reference TRBV7-9 and TRBJ1-4 gives the whole variable domain DTGVSQNPRHKITKRGQNVTFRCDPISEHNRLYWYRQTLGQGPEFLTYFQNEAQLEKSRLLSDRFSAERPKGSFSTLEIQRTEQGDSAMYLCASSPDGTTGEKLFFGSGTQLSVL.

V is TRBV29-1 and J is TRBJ1-1; D is perhaps TRBD1 (6 bases). V gave up 4 bases and J gave up 4 bases, with 16 bases separating them. Germline V CDR1 and CDR2: SQVTM, ANQGSEA. The CDR3 runs to 14 residues. CDR3 DNA: TGCAGCGTTGGTGTGCAGGGGCGGGTCACTGAAGCTTTCTTT. It codes for CSVGVQGRVTEAFF.

This clone appeared once. The chain is built from TRBV6-1 and TRBJ2-1; the D gene is possibly TRBD2 (6 bases). Germline CDR1 is MNHNS and CDR2 is SASEGT. With 8 bases removed from V and 5 bases from J, the gap between germline ends came to 16 bases. The CDR3 is made up of 14 amino acids. CDR3 sequence reads: CASFDGGGDNEQFF. The CDR3 nucleotides read TGTGCCAGCTTTGACGGGGGAGGAGACAATGAGCAGTTCTTC.

For this clone: At one of its ends the junction is not consistent with the germline gene, which may arise from a read error. The sample holds other DNA sequences that translate to the same CDR3. V gene TRBV5-1 combines with J gene TRBJ1-2; 7 bases align to TRBD1. Per the germline V gene, CDR1 is SGHRS and CDR2 is YFSETQ. CDR3 length equals 13 residues. CDR3 protein: CASRPGGNYGYTF. The CDR3, as DNA: TGCGCCAGCAGGCCAGGGGGTAACTATGGTTACACCTTC.

The chain carries TRBV19 and TRBJ1-4; weak D call: TRBD1 (5 bases). CDR3 size: 15 residues. V was clipped by 6 bases and J by 5 bases, with 16 bases between them. Germline V gene data show CDR1 as LNHDA and CDR2 as SQIVND (reference sequence). The CDR3 here is CASSSWGDPNEKLFF. CDR3 coding DNA: TGTGCCAGTAGCTCTTGGGGGGACCCGAATGAAAAACTGTTTTTT.

The chain combines TRBV4-2 with TRBJ1-2, with D unresolved. Germline V lookup: CDR1 LGHNA, CDR2 YNFKEQ. The CDR3 extends over 15 amino acids. Trimming pared 0 bases from V and 0 bases from J, leaving 8 bases between. CDR3 sequence: CASSQDFPANYGYTF. The CDR3 DNA sequence: TGTGCCAGCAGCCAAGATTTCCCCGCTAACTATGGCTACACCTTC.

This clone was detected once. The chain combines TRBV18 with TRBJ1-1; D remains ambiguous. The CDR3 is made up of 13 amino acids. The germline V gene encodes CDR1 KGHSH and CDR2 LQKENI. Trimming shortened V by 6 bases and J by 0 bases, and 8 bases separated the two germline ends. CDR3 protein: CASSLTVNTEAFF. DNA of the CDR3: TGTGCCAGCTCTCTCACGGTGAACACTGAAGCTTTCTTT.

This chain links TRBV19 with TRBJ2-5; D gene uncertain. The CDR3 spans 11 residues. Trimming took 8 bases from V and 5 from J, leaving 9 bases between them. In germline, CDR1 is LNHDA, CDR2 SQIVND (reference sequence). This CDR3 reads CASRNRETQYF. The CDR3, as DNA: TGTGCCAGTCGCAACCGGGAGACCCAGTACTTC. The full variable domain, in which reference TRBV19 and TRBJ2-5 provide the parts outside the CDR3, is DGGITQSPKYLFRKEGQNVTLSCEQNLNHDAMYWYRQDPGQGLRLIYYSQIVNDFQKGDIAEGYSVSREKKESFPLTVTSAQKNPTAFYLCASRNRETQYFGPGTRLLVL.

This clone appeared a single time. The CDR3 reads CASSRDRGRTQANYGYTF. CDR3 DNA: TGTGCCAGTAGTAGAGACAGGGGGCGAACCCAGGCGAACTATGGCTACACCTTC. The genes are TRBV19 and TRBJ1-2; 10 bases map to TRBD1. Trimming took 4 bases from V and 2 from J; bases not matched to a gene: 13. The germline gives CDR1 LNHDA, CDR2 SQIVND (reference sequence). The CDR3 sequence is 18 residues long.

This chain connects TRBV28 to TRBJ1-1, with D hard to call. The CDR3 contains 12 residues. The germline CDR1 and CDR2 sequences are MDHEN and SYDVKM. V lost 7 bases and J lost 1, with 7 bases in between. The CDR3 sequence is CASTEQNTEAFF. The CDR3, as DNA: TGTGCCAGCACTGAACAGAACACTGAAGCTTTCTTT.

The V call is TRBV6-4, the J call TRBJ1-6; perhaps TRBD1 as D (5 bases). The CDR3 is 14 residues long. Germline CDR1 reads MRHNA; CDR2 reads SNTAGT. Between the trimmed V and J ends, which lost 2 bases and 7 bases, there was a span of 9 bases. The CDR3 loop reads CASSDQGLNSPLHF. CDR3 coding DNA: TGTGCCAGCAGTGACCAGGGTTTGAATTCACCCCTCCACTTT.

This rearrangement joins TRBV5-5 to TRBJ1-6; 8 nucleotides match TRBD1. CDR1 and CDR2 (germline): SGHKS, YYEKEE (reference sequence). V dropped 4 bases and J dropped 9; count of bases not matched to a gene: 3. This CDR3 contains 13 residues. In DNA, the CDR3 is TGTGCCAGCAGCGGACAGGGTATTTCACCCCTCCACTTT. Its protein is CASSGQGISPLHF.

A few counts support this clone. The chain combines TRBV29-1 with TRBJ1-4, with D uncertain. The germline V gene has CDR1 SQVTM and CDR2 ANQGSEA. The CDR3 length is 12 residues. Deletions cut 6 bases from V and 2 bases from J, with 7 bases between. The CDR3 loop is CSVTETNEKLFF. The CDR3 DNA is TGCAGCGTGACTGAGACTAATGAAAAACTGTTTTTT.

The gene calls are TRBV6-1 and TRBJ2-7; tentatively, D is TRBD2 (6 bases). CDR1 and CDR2 from the germline V gene are MNHNS and SASEGT. This CDR3 is 15 amino acids long. V was pared by 6 bases and J by 3 bases, with 18 bases between. In DNA, the CDR3 is TGTGCCAGCAGACTACCGGGAGCAAGCCTCTACGAGCAGTACTTC. As protein: CASRLPGASLYEQYF.

The V and J genes are TRBV5-4 and TRBJ2-1, with 8 bases fitting TRBD2. From germline, CDR1 is SGHNT and CDR2 YYREEE (reference sequence). With 0 bases clipped from V and 4 bases from J, the junction kept 3 bases outside the gene matches. The CDR3 is made up of 15 amino acids. For the CDR3, the DNA is TGTGCCAGCAGCTTGGAAGCGGGGGTTTACAATGAGCAGTTCTTC. Encoded protein: CASSLEAGVYNEQFF. The variable domain in full, completed from reference TRBV5-4 and TRBJ2-1, reads ETGVTQSPTHLIKTRGQQVTLRCSSQSGHNTVSWYQQALGQGPQFIFQYYREEENGRGNFPPRFSGLQFPNYSSELNVNALELDDSALYLCASSLEAGVYNEQFFGPGTRLTVL.

The rearrangement links TRBV15 to TRBJ2-7; 12 nucleotides align to TRBD1. The germline V gene encodes CDR1 LNHNV and CDR2 YYDKDF (reference sequence). CDR3 length: 17 amino acids. V was pared by 0 bases and J by 7 bases, with 10 bases of the junction left unmatched. The CDR3 DNA sequence: TGTGCCACCAGCAGAGATCTGGGGACAGGGGGCCTGGGGGAGCAGTACTTC. Residues: CATSRDLGTGGLGEQYF.

The chain links TRBV5-1 to TRBJ2-7, with TRBD1 matching over 9 bases. Germline-derived CDR1 and CDR2 are SGHRS and YFSETQ. Losses at the gene ends were 4 bases for V and 0 bases for J; bases not matched to a gene: 5. The CDR3 is 15 amino acids. CDR3 amino acids: CASSRTGEASYEQYF. For the CDR3, the DNA is TGCGCCAGCAGCCGGACAGGGGAAGCCTCCTACGAGCAGTACTTC.

The rearrangement uses TRBV2 and TRBJ1-6; D is perhaps TRBD1 (6 bases). The V gene's germline CDR1 is SNHLY and CDR2 FYNNEI. This CDR3 has 13 amino acids. Trimming cost V 8 bases and J 9 bases, with 14 bases left between them. The CDR3 reads CASRGQRSSPLHF. CDR3 coding DNA: TGTGCCAGCCGAGGACAGAGAAGTTCACCCCTCCACTTT.

The rearrangement uses TRBV28 and TRBJ2-7; 9 nucleotides match TRBD2. This CDR3 is built from 16 residues. Germline V gene lookup returns CDR1 MDHEN and CDR2 SYDVKM. V was clipped by 5 bases and J by 2 bases; unmatched bases: 10. The CDR3 loop reads CASSRPLSSGTYEQYF. The CDR3, as DNA: TGTGCCAGCAGTCGCCCCTTATCTAGCGGGACCTACGAGCAGTACTTC.

The chain uses TRBV11-3 and TRBJ1-2; 7 bases match TRBD1. The CDR3 has 15 amino acids. The V and J ends lost 1 base and 3 bases, in that order; junction bases with no gene match: 5. CDR1 and CDR2 (germline): SGHNT, YENEEA. CDR3 amino acids: CASSLGTGDDYGYTF. CDR3 coding DNA: TGTGCCAGCAGCTTAGGTACAGGGGATGACTATGGCTACACCTTC.

The V call is TRBV6-1, the J call TRBJ1-2, with D possibly TRBD1 on 6 matching bases. The CDR3 has 13 residues. Trimming stripped 2 bases from V and 10 bases from J, with 14 bases between. Per the germline V gene, CDR1 is MNHNS and CDR2 is SASEGT. The CDR3 DNA is TGTGCCAGCAGTGAACTACAGGGTAGGGACTACACCTTC. Protein: CASSELQGRDYTF.

This clone turned up a few times. The genes are TRBV19 and TRBJ1-1, with 9 bases matching TRBD1. Looked up from germline, CDR1 is LNHDA and CDR2 is SQIVND (reference sequence). V was clipped by 4 bases and J by 11 bases; unmatched bases: 14. The CDR3 has 15 residues. CDR3 DNA sequence: TGTGCCAGTAGTAGGGGACAGGGACGGATTACTCTGGCTTTCTTT. It encodes CASSRGQGRITLAFF.

In nucleotides, the CDR3 is TGTGCCAGCAGTTTATACGGGGATTCCCCCCACACCTTC. It specifies CASSLYGDSPHTF. This chain uses TRBV28 with TRBJ1-2; D gene ambiguous. CDR3 length equals 13 residues. The V end was cut by 1 base, the J end by 12 bases, with 15 bases between. The germline gives CDR1 MDHEN, CDR2 SYDVKM.